The following is a T cell receptor (beta chain) sequence with its context. What it binds is not known. The V end was cut by 6 bases, the J end by 0 bases, with 13 bases between. Germline V CDR1 and CDR2: MNHNS, SASEGT. This CDR3 comprises 15 residues. Donors were nominally healthy when sampled, though unrecorded immune exposures were likely. This sample was taken from a study of cytomegalovirus exposure and HLA in healthy donors. Study-wide points: Compared with the roughly 700-donor mean, an Asian-associated ancestry cluster reportedly had fewer N-insertions, according to a later analysis. It was taken for granted in presence/absence analyses that sequencing depth across donors was roughly uniform. As a later analysis revealed, the rate of TCR association differed by HLA locus, with DRB1 most and HLA-C fewest.

The primer mix had 60 Vbeta and 13 Jbeta primers. Method: immunoSEQ multiplex PCR; TCRdb's copy keeps in-frame clones and lacks some. The sample consists of about 92,000 clones, more than 65% of them appearing once. The sequence derives from a girl aged 2 to 9 in good health and CMV-seropositive. This chain links TRBV6-1 with TRBJ2-3; weak D call: TRBD1 (6 bases). The sequenced sample was PBMCs. CDR3 sequence (DNA): TGTGCCAGCAGGCGGACAGTCCATAGCACAGATACGCAGTATTTT. It translates to CASRRTVHSTDTQYF.